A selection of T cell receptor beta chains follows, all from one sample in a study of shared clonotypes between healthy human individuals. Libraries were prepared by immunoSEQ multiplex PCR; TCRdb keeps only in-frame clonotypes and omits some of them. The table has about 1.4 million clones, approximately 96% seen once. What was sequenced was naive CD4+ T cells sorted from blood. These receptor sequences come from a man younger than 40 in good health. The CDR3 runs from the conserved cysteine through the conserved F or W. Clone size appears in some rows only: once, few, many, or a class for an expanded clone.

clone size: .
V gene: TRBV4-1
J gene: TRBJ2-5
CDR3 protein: CASSQDADQETQYF

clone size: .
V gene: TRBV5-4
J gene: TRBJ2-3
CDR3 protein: CASSPRHGADTQYF

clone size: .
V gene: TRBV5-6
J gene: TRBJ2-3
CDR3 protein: CASSPTSGREGPRDTQYF

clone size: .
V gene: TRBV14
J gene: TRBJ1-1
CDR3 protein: CASSATGAEAFF

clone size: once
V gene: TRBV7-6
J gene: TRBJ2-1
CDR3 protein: CASSELTSGAYNEQFF

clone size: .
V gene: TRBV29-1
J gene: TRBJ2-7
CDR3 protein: CSVVPGQGTAYEQYF

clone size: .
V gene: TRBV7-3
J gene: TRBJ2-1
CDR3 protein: CASSLRGPYNEQFF

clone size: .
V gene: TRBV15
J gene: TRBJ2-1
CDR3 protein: CATSGITSGRIHDFF

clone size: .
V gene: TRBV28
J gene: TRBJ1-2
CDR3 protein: CASSYRSNYGYTF

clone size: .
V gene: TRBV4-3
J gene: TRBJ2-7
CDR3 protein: CASSQDEAGGAYEQYF

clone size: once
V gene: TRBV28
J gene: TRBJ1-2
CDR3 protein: CASSLVSENYGYTF

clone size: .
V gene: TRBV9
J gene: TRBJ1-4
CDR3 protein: CASSRRDRGTATNEKLFF

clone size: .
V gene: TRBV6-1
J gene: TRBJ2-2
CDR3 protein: CASSEPRTGRTGELFF

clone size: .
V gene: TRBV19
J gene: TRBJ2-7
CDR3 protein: CATGGVGEQYF

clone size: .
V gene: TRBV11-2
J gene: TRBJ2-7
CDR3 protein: CASRIPGKSSYEQYF

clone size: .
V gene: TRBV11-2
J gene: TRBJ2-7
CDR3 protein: CASSPRTSGISSYEQYF

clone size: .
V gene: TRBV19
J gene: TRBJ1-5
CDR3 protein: CASSSGSWEVDYSNQPQHF

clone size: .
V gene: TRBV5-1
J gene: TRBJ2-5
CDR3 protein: CASSFTETQYF

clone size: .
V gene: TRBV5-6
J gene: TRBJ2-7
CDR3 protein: CASNLVGQQPYEQYF

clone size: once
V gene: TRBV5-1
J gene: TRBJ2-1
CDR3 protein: CASSLVGSSLSYNEQFF

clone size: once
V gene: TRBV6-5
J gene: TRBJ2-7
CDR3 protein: CASSATILAYEQYF

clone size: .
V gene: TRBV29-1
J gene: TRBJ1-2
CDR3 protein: CSVGTGVYYGYTF

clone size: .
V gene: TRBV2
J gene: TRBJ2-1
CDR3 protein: CASSGASMYNEQFF

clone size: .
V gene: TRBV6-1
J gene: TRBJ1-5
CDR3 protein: CASSEVGQGVPQPQHF

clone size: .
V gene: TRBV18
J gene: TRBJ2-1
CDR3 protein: CASSGATVLNEQFF

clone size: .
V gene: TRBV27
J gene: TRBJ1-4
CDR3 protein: CASSFRGFAEKLFF

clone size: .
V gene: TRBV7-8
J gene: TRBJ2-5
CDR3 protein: CASSLTSGRAVETQYF

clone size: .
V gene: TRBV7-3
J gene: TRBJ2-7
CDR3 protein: CASSLRRRDRATRRYEQYF

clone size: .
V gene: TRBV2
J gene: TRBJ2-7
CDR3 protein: CASSVRRPNRIATGEQYF